This record looks at one TCR beta chain sequence and its context. Its antigen remains unidentified. Time point denoted: newly diagnosed GD, antithyroid drugs for less than 3 months. The TCR library was made from RNA that had been extracted from PBMCs in TRIzol. These data are taken from a study of regulatory T cells in long-lasting Graves disease. V was clipped by 5 bases and J by 1 base, with 15 bases between them. Germline loops: CDR1 SGHTA, CDR2 FQGNSA. The CDR3 sequence is 17 residues long. For TCR beta, libraries came from iRepertoire HTBI primers and Arm-PCR of CDR3 regions. MiXCR, run by TCRdb on the multiplex PCR reads, gives a single entry per CDR3 protein. The table lists fewer than 550,000 distinct CDR3 sequences, around 15% of them singletons. Findings and limits, study-wide: New patients shared fewer than 1,000 public clonotypes, and persistent patients shared more, with around 2,600.

The data were also submitted as part of a second study, on T cells in Graves' hyperthyroidism and ophthalmopathy. This second study notes: During a first-round RT-PCR of the TCR CDR3, the HTBI primer set was used.

This rearrangement joins TRBV7-2 to TRBJ1-6, with D possibly being TRBD1 (5 bases). The receptor was isolated from a woman younger than 35 with Graves disease. This sample comprised peripheral blood mononuclear cells (PBMCs), obtained at new diagnosis, from a patient treated with antithyroid drugs. CDR3 DNA: TGTGCCAGCAGCCCTAGCCTTGGGGCTTCCTATAATTCACCCCTCCACTTT. This translates into CASSPSLGASYNSPLHF.